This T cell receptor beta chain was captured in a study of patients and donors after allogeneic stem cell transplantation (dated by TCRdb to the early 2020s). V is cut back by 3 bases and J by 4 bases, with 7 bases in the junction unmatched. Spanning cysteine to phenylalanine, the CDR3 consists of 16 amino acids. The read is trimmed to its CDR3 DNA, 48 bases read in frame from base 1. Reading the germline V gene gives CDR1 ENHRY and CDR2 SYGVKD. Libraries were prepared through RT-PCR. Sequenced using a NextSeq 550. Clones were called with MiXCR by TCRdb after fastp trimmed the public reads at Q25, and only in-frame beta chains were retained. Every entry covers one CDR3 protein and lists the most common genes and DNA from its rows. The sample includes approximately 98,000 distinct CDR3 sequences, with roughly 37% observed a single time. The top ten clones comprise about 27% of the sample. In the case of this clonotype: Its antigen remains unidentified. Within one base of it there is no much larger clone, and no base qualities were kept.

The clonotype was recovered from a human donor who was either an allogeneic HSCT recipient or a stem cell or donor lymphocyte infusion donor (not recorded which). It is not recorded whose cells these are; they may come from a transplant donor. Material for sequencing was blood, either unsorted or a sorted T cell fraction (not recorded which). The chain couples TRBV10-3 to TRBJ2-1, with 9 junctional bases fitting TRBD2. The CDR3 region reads CAISDASLAGYNEQFF. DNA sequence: TGTGCCATCAGTGACGCCTCCCTAGCGGGATACAATGAGCAGTTCTTC.